This TCR beta chain emerged from a study of shared clonotypes between healthy human individuals (dated by TCRdb to between 2020 and 2021). At the level of the whole study: The cohort comprised a couple of women and a few men aged 18 to 49 years. For each donor, CD4 naive and CD4 memory were each run on three plates, CD8 naive on two plates, and CD8 memory on one plate. To estimate repertoire size and how much clonotype sharing occurs between individuals, the study deeply sequenced the blood TCR repertoires of a handful of healthy adults. To increase sequencing depth and limit assay-specific biases, TCR repertoire library preparation and sequencing were carried out by different laboratories using diverse techniques. Between about 0.94 and 8.9 billion PBMCs per donor were obtained by leukapheresis.

The donors were healthy, HIV-negative adults with no recently reported acute infections or vaccinations. Every donor was a Caucasian adult living in Nashville, Tennessee, USA. CD4+ T cells were enriched through magnetic negative selection, after which naive cells were positively selected on CD45RA and the remaining negative fraction served as the memory subset. After blood collection by leukapheresis, PBMCs were isolated using Ficoll-Histopaque density gradient centrifugation and then cryopreserved in the vapor phase of liquid nitrogen. Analytical flow cytometry was used to check the purity and quantity of every magnetically sorted T cell population. Genomic DNA was isolated from every sorted fraction and measured by UV absorbance on a Nanodrop 2000c. Using the deep immunoSEQ assay, multiplex PCR amplified TCR CDR3 regions from genomic DNA. Extracted genomic DNA from each cell subset was distributed evenly across all wells of several immunoSEQ 96-well plates, and each plate was treated as a replicate. For sorted subsets, approximately 200 ng of genomic DNA, equivalent to about 30,000 T cell genomes, went into each replicate PCR. Purified libraries were quantified with a Qubit 3.0 fluorometer, sized on a Bioanalyzer 2100, and re-quantified with the KAPA Library Quantification kit. A separate single-read 150-cycle Illumina NextSeq 550 flow cell was used to sequence each immunoSEQ 96-well plate. The paper's data handling went like this. The immunoSEQ output contained only junctional sequences without quality scores, so filtering could not match that applied to full-length reads. To assign V/J genes and CDR3, sequences were annotated against IMGT germline references using PyIR, a Python wrapper for IgBLAST v1.9. Any read was removed if the V/J assignment was weak (E-value above 1e-6), the CDR3 was missing, or the read contained stop codons, out-of-frame junctions, or ambiguous translated residues. V3J clonotypes were defined as sequences sharing the same inferred V gene, J gene, and CDR3 amino acid sequence. Percentage overlap between repertoires was computed as shared unique clonotypes divided by the size of the smaller repertoire. RTK rarefaction, the Chao1 estimator, and Recon v2.1 estimates of unobserved clonotypes were used to assess repertoire richness. Generation probabilities were computed with OLGA for all TCRbeta clonotypes obtained by the gDNA method from four donors. TCRdb carries this immuneACCESS record with in-frame sequences only. Its versions omit some clonotypes, under half of them owing to an unresolved V gene in the studies checked, with the rest unexplained. The DNA was the basis for D and trimming; V, J and clone size are from that table. This sample lists roughly 530,000 clones; approximately 95% were detected once. Approximately 0.06% of the sample goes to the ten largest clones.

Turning to this clone: Its antigen remains unidentified. No base quality values were provided; no much bigger clone lies one nucleotide off.

From V the trimming removes 6 bases and from J it removes 8 bases, while the gene matches leave 16 bases of the junction unaccounted for. CDR1 SNHLY and CDR2 FYNNEI were looked up in the germline V gene. Counted from cysteine to phenylalanine, this CDR3 has 17 amino acids. Left in the record is the CDR3 DNA by itself, 51 bases read in frame from the first base. General findings and caveats noted by the study authors: Sharing across four donors was observed for approximately 4.6% of naive CD4, over 3% of naive CD8, over 2% of memory CD4, and about 0.39% of memory CD8 clonotypes. Pairwise subsampling indicated that sequencing depth was expected to affect the degree of clonotype sharing among donors. The small number of donors limited the genetic and exposure-history diversity represented. Clonotypes shared by all four sorted-subset donors showed higher generation probabilities than non-shared clonotypes. Only blood was sampled, and tissue TCR repertoires likely differ from those in blood. Estimated clonotype richness was generally larger for naive than for memory subsets. Rarefaction of sorted-subset datasets indicated incomplete sequencing despite the large sequencing depth.

The chain is encoded by TRBV2 joined to TRBJ2-1; TRBD2 agrees with 10 junctional bases. The TCR was taken from a woman between 25 and 40 years old in good health. Sequencing used naive CD4+ T cells sorted from blood. The cell subset or site label corresponds to: CD45RA+ positively selected. In nucleotides, the sequence is TGTGCCAGCAGGACCCGGGCTAGCGGGAGCAAGTGGGATGAGCAGTTCTTC. Translated, this is CASRTRASGSKWDEQFF.